These 30 T cell receptor beta chains came from one sample sequenced in a study of vaccination effects on CD4 cells after COVID-19. These receptors have no identified antigens. At the end of roughly 9 days of culture, CD4+ T cells were isolated. The vaccine given was either BNT162b2 or mRNA-1273, in two doses. Some clones are missing from TCRdb's copy, which holds only in-frame ones; the method was immunoSEQ multiplex PCR. The data hold 72,000 or so clones, with over 70% observed a single time. Source: CD4+ T cells from PBMCs cultured without peptide, taken after COVID-19 vaccination. The origin of the receptors is a human donor who received a COVID-19 vaccine.

This clone was picked up a small number of times. This rearrangement joins TRBV28 to TRBJ2-7; 7 bases line up with TRBD1. Germline V gives CDR1 MDHEN, CDR2 SYDVKM. This CDR3 has 11 residues. CDR3 residues: CASSSGTAVFV. DNA of the CDR3: TGTGCCAGCAGTTCAGGGACAGCTGTATTCGTC.

The rearrangement joins TRBV29-1 to TRBJ2-5; maybe TRBD1 (5 bases). V dropped 7 bases and J dropped 4 bases, with 19 bases sitting between them. Germline-derived CDR1 and CDR2 are SQVTM and ANQGSEA. The CDR3 contains 14 residues. The CDR3 loop reads CSAVSRVQIETQYF. The CDR3 bases are TGCAGCGCCGTGAGCAGGGTCCAGATAGAGACCCAGTACTTC. The full variable domain, with the rest looked up from reference TRBV29-1 and TRBJ2-5, is SAVISQKPSRDICQRGTSLTIQCQVDSQVTMMFWYRQQPGQSLTLIATANQGSEATYESGFVIDKFPISRPNLTFSTLTVSNMSPEDSSIYLCSAVSRVQIETQYFGPGTRLLVL.

CDR3 nucleotides: TGTGCCAGCAGTTCGACAGGGGGAGTAGGGAGCAATCAGCCCCAGCATTTT. It codes for CASSSTGGVGSNQPQHF. This chain joins TRBV28 and TRBJ1-5, with 9 positions matching TRBD1. Trimming cost V 4 bases and J 1 base; bases outside gene matches: 8. This CDR3 region has 17 residues. Germline assignment: CDR1 MDHEN and CDR2 SYDVKM.

The chain carries TRBV10-2 and TRBJ2-2; D may be TRBD1 (5 bases). The length of the CDR3 is 16 residues. Germline CDR1 is WSHSY and CDR2 is SAAADI. Between the trimmed V and J ends, which lost 6 bases and 0 bases, there was a span of 14 bases. The CDR3: CASSAVGRANTGELFF. Written as DNA, the CDR3 is TGCGCCAGCAGCGCGGTCGGCAGGGCGAACACCGGGGAGCTGTTTTTT.

This clone showed up just a few times. The rearrangement links TRBV6-7 to TRBJ2-5; 7 bases agree with TRBD1. TRBV6-7 is noted as an ORF with a role that remains uncertain. The CDR3 loop spans 12 amino acids. The V gene end was trimmed by 9 bases and the J gene end by 5 bases; junction bases not matched to a gene: 6. DNA of the CDR3: TGTGCCAGGGATAGGGGGCGTGAGACCCAGTACTTC. Translating it yields CARDRGRETQYF.

The rearrangement uses TRBV14 and TRBJ2-5; D might be TRBD1 or TRBD2, each matching 5 bases. This CDR3 has 14 residues. The V gene's germline CDR1 is SGHDN and CDR2 FVKESK. V was cut by 4 bases and J by 0 bases, with 9 bases left in between. The CDR3 loop reads CASSRGIYQETQYF. Written as DNA, the CDR3 is TGTGCCAGCAGCCGGGGGATTTACCAAGAGACCCAGTACTTC.

This chain connects TRBV3-1 (or the pseudogene TRBV3-2) to TRBJ2-1; no definite D call. The germline V gene has CDR1 LGHDT and CDR2 YNNKEL (reference sequence). There are 13 residues in the CDR3. The V and J ends lost 4 bases and 0 bases respectively, with 4 bases between them. Here the CDR3 DNA reads TGTGCCAGCAGCCGGGGCTCCTACAATGAGCAGTTCTTC. Translating gives CASSRGSYNEQFF.

The CDR3 protein is CASSFVGATNEKLFF. CDR3 coding DNA: TGTGCCAGCAGCTTCGTGGGGGCGACTAATGAAAAACTGTTTTTT. The chain has TRBV7-9 and TRBJ1-4, with D perhaps TRBD1 (6 bases). CDR3 length equals 15 residues. V lost 3 bases and J 2 bases, leaving 10 bases between the germline ends. The germline CDR1 and CDR2 sequences are SEHNR and FQNEAQ (reference sequence). The full variable domain, with the rest looked up from reference TRBV7-9 and TRBJ1-4, is DTGVSQNPRHKITKRGQNVTFRCDPISEHNRLYWYRQTLGQGPEFLTYFQNEAQLEKSRLLSDRFSAERPKGSFSTLEIQRTEQGDSAMYLCASSFVGATNEKLFFGSGTQLSVL.

V is TRBV6-2 or TRBV6-3 and J is TRBJ1-5, with D perhaps matching TRBD1 (5 bases). V was pared by 7 bases and J by 5 bases, with 21 bases between. Germline V gene lookup returns CDR1 MNHEY and CDR2 SVGEGT. There are 16 residues in the CDR3. CDR3 residues: CASNPGGGGSHQPQHF. The CDR3 DNA reads TGTGCCAGCAACCCCGGGGGGGGAGGGTCGCATCAGCCCCAGCATTTT.

The CDR3 region is CASSLVGSNTGELFF. As DNA, the CDR3 is TGCGCCAGCAGCTTGGTCGGCTCAAACACCGGGGAGCTGTTTTTT. The V call is TRBV5-1, the J call TRBJ2-2; the D is unclear. This CDR3 is built from 15 residues. V was pared by 0 bases and J by 2 bases, with 8 bases between. Germline CDR1 reads SGHRS; CDR2 reads YFSETQ.

The rearrangement uses TRBV19 and TRBJ1-2; 7 bases match TRBD1. Trimming removed 5 bases from V and 6 bases from J; junction bases left unmatched: 15. CDR1 and CDR2 from the germline V gene are LNHDA and SQIVND (reference sequence). This CDR3 comprises 16 residues. CDR3 residues: CASSSRRQGRDDGYTF. The CDR3 nucleotides read TGTGCCAGTAGTTCCAGACGACAGGGAAGGGATGATGGCTACACCTTC.

The chain uses TRBV5-4 and TRBJ2-7; D tentatively reads TRBD1 or TRBD2 (5 bases each). The CDR3 totals 14 residues. Trimming cost V 4 bases and J 7 bases, with 18 bases left between them. Germline V CDR1 and CDR2: SGHNT, YYREEE (reference sequence). CDR3 DNA: TGTGCCAGCAGCGACAAAGGTCGGGGCTATGAGCAGTACGTC. Protein product: CASSDKGRGYEQYV.

The chain couples TRBV5-1 to TRBJ1-1; D unresolved. CDR1 SGHRS and CDR2 YFSETQ come from the germline V gene. V lost 0 bases and J lost 0, with 15 bases in between. This CDR3 contains 17 residues. The CDR3 DNA reads TGCGCCAGCAGCTTGGGCTTTTACACGCCAGTGAACACTGAAGCTTTCTTT. This encodes CASSLGFYTPVNTEAFF.

The V call is TRBV4-1, the J call TRBJ1-4; the D gene is possibly TRBD1 (5 bases). Trimming cost V 1 base and J 8 bases, with 17 bases left between them. The CDR3 is 16 residues long. In germline, CDR1 is MGHRA, CDR2 YSYEKL. The chain's CDR3 is CASSQGGALAAEKLFF. The CDR3 DNA reads TGCGCCAGCAGCCAAGGAGGGGCTTTGGCAGCCGAAAAACTGTTTTTT.

The chain joins TRBV2 to TRBJ1-1; 9 bases map to TRBD1. The length of the CDR3 is 15 residues. The ends lost 0 bases at V and 5 bases at J; junction bases unmatched: 4. Germline V gene data show CDR1 as SNHLY and CDR2 as FYNNEI. The CDR3 region has the DNA TGTGCCAGCAGTGAAGCATACAGGGGGCGGACTGAAGCTTTCTTT. Residues: CASSEAYRGRTEAFF.

The chain carries TRBV7-2 and TRBJ2-7; D is possibly TRBD1 (6 bases). The CDR3 length is 14 residues. Germline lookup yields CDR1 SGHTA and CDR2 FQGNSA. With 4 bases removed from V and 11 bases from J, the gap between germline ends came to 21 bases. For the CDR3, the DNA is TGTGCCAGCAGCTCGTTACCCAACAGGGACATTGAGTACGTC. Its protein product is CASSSLPNRDIEYV.

The V gene is TRBV30, the J gene TRBJ2-6; D tentatively fits TRBD1 or TRBD2 (5 bases each). V was clipped by 0 bases and J by 0 bases, with 6 bases between them. The germline CDR1 and CDR2 sequences are GTSNPN and SVGIG (reference sequence). This CDR3 has 15 amino acids. The CDR3 DNA sequence: TGTGCCTGGAGTGTTGGGGGCTCTGGGGCCAACGTCCTGACTTTC. Its translation is CAWSVGGSGANVLTF.

The chain links TRBV5-1 to TRBJ2-7; 10 bases map to TRBD2. CDR3 length: 18 residues. CDR1 is SGHRS and CDR2 is YFSETQ in the germline V gene. V lost 3 bases, J lost 2 bases, and 14 bases stayed unmatched. The CDR3 spells CASSSAPFTSGEAYEQYV. CDR3 sequence (DNA): TGCGCCAGCAGCTCCGCTCCCTTTACTAGCGGGGAGGCCTACGAGCAGTACGTC.

CDR3 sequence reads: CASSQSGGRIYEQYV. Written as DNA, the CDR3 is TGTGCCAGCAGCCAAAGTGGGGGCCGGATCTACGAGCAGTACGTC. J is TRBJ2-7 and V is TRBV3-1 (or the pseudogene TRBV3-2); D is perhaps TRBD1 (6 bases). V lost 2 bases to trimming and J lost 3 bases, with 14 bases between them. Per germline, CDR1 LGHDT and CDR2 YNNKEL (reference sequence). The CDR3 runs to 15 residues.

Points on this clone: At one boundary the junction diverges from the germline segment, which might be a read error. V usage is TRBV4-2 and J usage is TRBJ1-3, with 10 bases lining up with TRBD1. The CDR3 is made up of 15 amino acids. Germline CDR1 is LGHNA and CDR2 is YNFKEQ. CDR3 region: CASSQAPGQGSTIYF. The CDR3, as DNA: TGTGCCAGCAGTCAAGCACCGGGACAGGGGAGCACCATATATTTT.

The chain combines TRBV24-1 with TRBJ2-2; possibly TRBD2 for D (6 bases). V was trimmed by 4 bases and J by 0 bases, leaving 11 bases between them. Germline CDR1 is KGHDR and CDR2 is SFDVKD. This CDR3 is built from 16 residues. CDR3 amino acids: CATSEPLAANTGELFF. CDR3 nucleotides: TGTGCCACCAGTGAACCATTAGCGGCGAACACCGGGGAGCTGTTTTTT.

The V gene is TRBV5-1, the J gene TRBJ2-6; TRBD1 or TRBD2 may be the D gene (6 bases each). In germline, CDR1 is SGHRS, CDR2 YFSETQ. The CDR3 runs to 18 residues. V shed 4 bases and J shed 0 bases, with 17 bases lying between them. The CDR3 bases are TGCGCCAGCAGCGACTCATGGGGGGCCCGCTCTGGGGCCAACGTCCTGACTTTC. This gives the protein CASSDSWGARSGANVLTF.

The chain uses TRBV20-1 and TRBJ2-1; 8 nucleotides agree with TRBD1. With V trimmed by 3 bases and J by 7 bases, 8 bases remained unmatched. Germline values: CDR1 DFQATT, CDR2 SNEGSKA (reference sequence). The length of the CDR3 is 14 residues. The CDR3 here is CSASSPDRENEQFF. The CDR3 bases are TGCAGTGCTAGTTCCCCGGACAGGGAGAATGAGCAGTTCTTC.

The V and J genes are TRBV27 and TRBJ1-1; D might be TRBD1 (5 bases). The V and J ends lost 6 bases and 0 bases respectively, with 11 bases between them. The CDR3 has 14 residues. From germline, CDR1 is MNHEY and CDR2 SMNVEV (reference sequence). CDR3 in DNA: TGTGCCAGCAGCCCGGGACTTTTGAACACTGAAGCTTTCTTT. Its protein product is CASSPGLLNTEAFF.

The chain couples TRBV9 to TRBJ2-5; the match to TRBD1 covers 8 bases. The V gene's germline CDR1 is SGDLS and CDR2 YYNGEE. The CDR3 runs 13 residues. The J segment lost 10 bases and the V segment lost 4 bases, leaving 9 bases of the junction unmatched. The CDR3 DNA reads as TGTGCCAGCAGCCCCACCAGGACAGGGTTCCAGTACTTC. This sequence encodes CASSPTRTGFQYF.

The chain is built from TRBV20-1 and TRBJ2-5; possible D gene TRBD1, 5 bases. V shed 7 bases and J shed 5 bases, with 11 bases lying between them. The germline CDR1 and CDR2 sequences are DFQATT and SNEGSKA (reference sequence). CDR3 size: 11 residues. The CDR3 protein is CSGRGSETQYF. The DNA of the CDR3 is TGCAGTGGTAGGGGATCCGAGACCCAGTACTTC.

The V call is TRBV28, the J call TRBJ1-2, with D possibly being TRBD1 (5 bases). Germline values: CDR1 MDHEN, CDR2 SYDVKM. The CDR3 has 14 residues. With 6 bases removed from V and 6 bases from J, the gap between germline ends came to 17 bases. The CDR3 DNA reads as TGTGCCAGCAGCCTTCAGGGAATCCGCGATGGCTACACCTTC. Translation: CASSLQGIRDGYTF.

This clone was counted only a few times. The J gene is TRBJ1-3, the V gene TRBV14; no clear D gene. CDR3 length: 16 amino acids. The V gene lost 0 bases and the J gene lost 0 bases, with 9 bases spanning the gap. Germline values: CDR1 SGHDN, CDR2 FVKESK. The CDR3 reads CASSQERVYSGNTIYF. CDR3 DNA: TGTGCCAGCAGCCAAGAAAGGGTCTACTCTGGAAACACCATATATTTT.

This chain links TRBV20-1 with TRBJ1-1; D might be TRBD1 (5 bases). V lost 3 bases to trimming and J lost 3 bases, with 8 bases between them. This CDR3 region has 12 residues. Per germline, CDR1 DFQATT and CDR2 SNEGSKA (reference sequence). The CDR3 nucleotides read TGCAGTGCTAGTAGGGGAGACACTGAAGCTTTCTTT. Protein: CSASRGDTEAFF.

The genes are TRBV5-1 and TRBJ1-3; D is perhaps TRBD1 (5 bases). The germline CDR1 and CDR2 sequences are SGHRS and YFSETQ. V was clipped by 3 bases and J by 7 bases, with 8 bases between them. The CDR3 loop spans 12 amino acids. The CDR3 protein is CASSSGGNTIYF. The CDR3 region has the DNA TGCGCCAGCAGCTCGGGGGGGAACACCATATATTTT.